The rows below give T cell receptor beta chains drawn from one sample of a study of graft-versus-host responses after intestinal transplantation. TCRdb's table, derived via immunoSEQ multiplex PCR, lists solely in-frame clones and lacks some. The top ten hold approximately 0.64% of the sample, which has 80,000 or so clones, around 92% seen once. Sequenced material: PBMCs, taken 98 days after intestinal transplantation. Source of these receptors: a human patient who received an intestinal transplant, so some T cells may come from the graft donor. Each CDR3 is given with its conserved first and last residue. A D gene is named only where the DNA matches it firmly. Some rows mark clone size as missing; the rest say once, few, many or name a class of expanded clone.

>TRBJ2-5|.|TRBD1|TRBV7-9
TGTGCCAGCAGTATAGAAGGGTGGACAGGGAGGAAAGAGACCCAGTACTTC
CASSIEGWTGRKETQYF
>TRBJ1-5|.|TRBD1|TRBV4-2
TGTGCCAGCAGCCAAGAACAGGGGGCGGTAAGCGAGCCCCAGCATTTT
CASSQEQGAVSEPQHF
>TRBJ1-2|.|TRBD1|TRBV6-1
TGTGCCAGCAAGACAGGGTATGGCTACACCTTC
CASKTGYGYTF
>TRBJ2-6|.|TRBD1|TRBV19
TGTGCCAGTAGTCTCCGGGACAGGGGCCCTGGGGCCAACGTCCTGACTTTC
CASSLRDRGPGANVLTF
>TRBJ2-5|.|.|TRBV15
TGTGCCACCAGCAGAGAAGGGTTTGGCGAACAAGAGACCCAGTACTTC
CATSREGFGEQETQYF
>TRBJ1-1|.|.|TRBV4-1
TGCGCCAGCAGCCAAGATCCGGTGAACACTGAAGCTTTCTTT
CASSQDPVNTEAFF
>TRBJ2-2|.|.|TRBV28
TGTGCCAGCCGGGTCCCGCAGACCGGGGAGCTGTTTTTT
CASRVPQTGELFF
>TRBJ2-5|.|TRBD1|TRBV9
TGTGCCAGCAGCGTAGTGGTCAGGGGGCAAGAGACCCAGTACTTC
CASSVVVRGQETQYF
>TRBJ2-2|.|TRBD2|TRBV4-1
TGCGCCAGCAGCCCTGCCTGGACTAGCGGGAGATTAACGAACACCGGGGAGCTGTTTTTT
CASSPAWTSGRLTNTGELFF
>TRBJ2-7|once|.|TRBV28
TGTGCCAGCAGTTTGTCCGTAGGCGAGCAGTACTTC
CASSLSVGEQYF
>TRBJ1-1|.|.|TRBV4-1
TGCGCCAGCAGCCCCCGTATGAACACTGAAGCTTTCTTT
CASSPRMNTEAFF
>TRBJ2-3|.|TRBD2|TRBV5-1
TGCGCCAGCAGCTTACAGCGGGGGGGCCTAGCAGATACGCAGTATTTT
CASSLQRGGLADTQYF
>TRBJ2-4|.|.|TRBV4-1
TGCGCCAGCAGAAACAGCCTAGCCAAAAACATTCAGTACTTC
CASRNSLAKNIQYF
>TRBJ1-5|.|.|TRBV2
TGTGCCAGCAGTGAGTTAGGTACGGGCAATCAGCCCCAGCATTTT
CASSELGTGNQPQHF
>TRBJ2-3|.|.|TRBV5-1
TGCGCCAGCAGCTTGGGCCTAGCGTTAGCAGATACGCAGTATTTT
CASSLGLALADTQYF
>TRBJ2-3|.|.|TRBV21-1
TGTGCCAGCAGCAAATGGGTCCGGGACACCGGGGGAGATACGCAGTATTTT
CASSKWVRDTGGDTQYF
>TRBJ2-5|.|TRBD2|TRBV7-6
TGTGCCAGCAGCTTAGGACCGGGCCGGACTAGCGGGTACCAAGAGACCCAGTACTTC
CASSLGPGRTSGYQETQYF
>TRBJ2-3|.|.|TRBV5-4
TGTGCCAGCAGCGCCGGATTGGGAGATACGCAGTATTTT
CASSAGLGDTQYF
>TRBJ2-5|.|TRBD1|TRBV18
TGTGCCAGCTCACCAAGGAGGACAGGGCAAGAGACCCAGTACTTC
CASSPRRTGQETQYF
>TRBJ1-2|.|TRBD1|TRBV29-1
TGCAGCGTATGGACAGGGAACTATGGCTACACCTTC
CSVWTGNYGYTF
>TRBJ2-5|.|.|TRBV7-6
TGTGCCAGCAGCTCTCTGCCACAAGAGACCCAGTACTTC
CASSSLPQETQYF
>TRBJ2-4|.|TRBD1|TRBV5-1
TGCGCCAGCAGCTTGGGACAGGGGGCAGCCAAAAACATTCAGTACTTC
CASSLGQGAAKNIQYF